Detailed here is one T cell receptor (beta chain). This specimen includes other DNA sequences encoding the same CDR3. This entry belongs to a study of CD8+ T cells in alopecia areata. Trimming stripped 4 bases from V and 6 bases from J, with 5 bases between. The germline gives CDR1 SQVTM, CDR2 ANQGSEA. The CDR3 loop spans 10 amino acids. Extracted RNA was reverse transcribed into cDNA, the sequencing template. Repertoires were generated with immunoSEQ multiplex PCR, while TCRdb's copy carries only in-frame clones and drops some. Of 100,000 to 150,000 clones in the sample, around 50% are singletons; the top ten hold roughly a tenth. Peripheral blood and lesional scalp punch biopsies came from alopecia areata patients. Investigators sorted PBMCs to obtain both CD4+ and CD8+ T cells.

The specimen sequenced was NKG2D-low CD8+ T cells sorted from blood. The chain combines TRBV29-1 with TRBJ2-3; no reliable D call. The clonotype comes from a human donor with alopecia areata. In nucleotides, the CDR3 is TGCAGCGTTGTAGGTGATACGCAGTATTTT. Translation: CSVVGDTQYF.